This TCR beta chain was captured in a study of blood T cell repertoires in COVID-19. About the research overall: For recovered donors of Cohort 3, there were two negative PCRs, clearance, or symptom resolution. Sample material is recorded as cDNA or gDNA derived from T cells, B-cell-depleted T cells, or PBMCs.

This CDR3 contains 12 residues. CDR1 is SNHLY and CDR2 is FYNNEI in the germline V gene. Trimming pared 6 bases from V and 5 bases from J, leaving 11 bases between. The method was immunoSEQ multiplex PCR; TCRdb's version includes in-frame clones alone and lacks a portion of them. In the table there are a few hundred thousand clones, roughly 86% of which are singletons. The V call is TRBV2, the J call TRBJ2-7; a weak D match, TRBD2 (6 bases). The sequenced material came from PBMCs or T cells enriched from blood (not recorded which). This receptor was obtained from a man between 40 and 49 years old in a cohort exposed to, infected with or recovered from COVID-19 (not recorded which). The CDR3 DNA reads TGTGCCAGCAGCGGGAGTGCCCACGAGCAGTACTTC. Translating it yields CASSGSAHEQYF. The complete variable domain, with remaining parts taken from reference TRBV2 and TRBJ2-7, reads EPEVTQTPSHQVTQMGQEVILRCVPISNHLYFYWYRQILGQKVEFLVSFYNNEISEKSEIFDDQFSVERPDGSNFTLKIRSTKLEDSAMYFCASSGSAHEQYFGPGTRLTVT.